One sample yielded the 8 T cell receptor beta chains listed below, sequenced in a study of T cell responses to AZD1222 COVID-19 vaccine. Measured with immunoSEQ multiplex PCR; TCRdb has only the in-frame clones, and not every one. This sample has around 110,000 clones; more than 85% occur once, and the top ten carry more than 2.5%. The input for sequencing was peripheral blood, taken on day 0 of AZD1222 vaccination. These receptors all stem from an adult in good health.

V gene TRBV3-1 (or the pseudogene TRBV3-2) combines with J gene TRBJ1-1; the D is unclear. V was clipped by 0 bases and J by 11 bases, with 10 bases between them. Germline values: CDR1 LGHDT, CDR2 YNNKEL (reference sequence). This CDR3 region has 12 residues. Here the CDR3 DNA reads TGTGCCAGCAGCCAAGAGGAAGCCGGGGCTTTCTTT. Encoded protein: CASSQEEAGAFF.

This chain joins TRBV3-1 (or the pseudogene TRBV3-2) and TRBJ1-2; 10 bases are a match to TRBD1. This CDR3 comprises 16 residues. Germline CDR1 is LGHDT and CDR2 is YNNKEL (reference sequence). Trimming at V came to 6 bases and at J to 1 base, leaving 8 bases not matched to a gene. In DNA, the CDR3 is TGTGCCAGCAGTCCCAGGGGGGACAGGGGTAACTATGGCTACACCTTC. As protein: CASSPRGDRGNYGYTF.

The V call is TRBV19, the J call TRBJ1-2; 9 bases match TRBD1. The germline V gene encodes CDR1 LNHDA and CDR2 SQIVND (reference sequence). The trim removed 3 bases at V and 6 bases at J, leaving 11 bases unmatched. This CDR3 contains 16 residues. The CDR3 nucleotides are TGTGCCAGTAGTATTGGACGGGACAGGGTCCAGGATGGCTACACCTTC. Its translation is CASSIGRDRVQDGYTF.

This chain connects TRBV27 to TRBJ1-6; no clear D. The germline V gene encodes CDR1 MNHEY and CDR2 SMNVEV (reference sequence). Trimming shortened V by 3 bases and J by 0 bases, and 18 bases separated the two germline ends. The CDR3 is made up of 19 amino acids. CDR3 amino acids: CASSLRVSVWGSYNSPLHF. CDR3 coding DNA: TGTGCCAGCAGTTTGCGGGTTTCCGTTTGGGGCTCCTATAATTCACCCCTCCACTTT.

The chain joins TRBV3-1 (or the pseudogene TRBV3-2) to TRBJ1-1, with D possibly TRBD1 on 6 matching bases. Deletions cut 3 bases from V and 6 bases from J, with 14 bases between. Germline V gene data show CDR1 as LGHDT and CDR2 as YNNKEL (reference sequence). The CDR3 length is 14 residues. The CDR3 region has the DNA TGTGCCAGCAGCCATTTCGGGGAGGGGGCTGAAGCTTTCTTT. Translation gives CASSHFGEGAEAFF.

In this sample, this clone turned up a few times. This rearrangement joins TRBV11-1 to TRBJ1-1; D may be TRBD1 (6 bases). This CDR3 spans 15 amino acids. Germline V gene sequence: CDR1 SGHAT, CDR2 FQDESV (reference sequence). The V gene lost 3 bases and the J gene lost 4 bases, with 15 bases spanning the gap. The CDR3 DNA sequence: TGTGCCAGCAGCTTTATCCAGGGGAGGAGCACTGAAGCTTTCTTT. This codes for CASSFIQGRSTEAFF.

V usage is TRBV6-5 and J usage is TRBJ1-1; 11 bases match TRBD1. After removal of 5 bases from V and 3 bases from J, the junction contained 5 bases not matched to a gene. This CDR3 comprises 15 residues. Germline CDR1 is MNHEY and CDR2 is SVGAGI. As DNA, the CDR3 is TGTGCCAGCAGTCTCCGGACAGGGGGCGACACTGAAGCTTTCTTT. Translated: CASSLRTGGDTEAFF.

The chain links TRBV27 to TRBJ1-2; no clear D gene. With 2 bases removed from V and 0 bases from J, the gap between germline ends came to 10 bases. CDR1 MNHEY and CDR2 SMNVEV come from the germline V gene (reference sequence). This CDR3 contains 15 residues. The DNA of the CDR3 is TGTGCCAGCAGTTTAGAGGGCAGTACTAACTATGGCTACACCTTC. Protein product: CASSLEGSTNYGYTF.